The 5 T cell receptor beta chains presented below share a single source sample, sequenced in a study of shared clonotypes between healthy human individuals. The data were produced by immunoSEQ multiplex PCR, yet TCRdb's version contains in-frame clones alone and is incomplete. Among around 350,000 clones listed, around 79% were seen once. Sequenced material: memory CD4+ T cells sorted from blood. Subset specified: CD45RA-negative fraction. Receptors were obtained from a man aged 25 to 45 in good health.

The CDR3 is CASSKDSNSYEQYF. CDR3 coding DNA: TGTGCCAGCAGCAAGGACAGTAACTCCTACGAGCAGTACTTC. This rearrangement joins TRBV5-5 to TRBJ2-7; weak D call: TRBD1 (6 bases). V lost 4 bases to trimming and J lost 0 bases, with 11 bases between them. The CDR3 has 14 residues. Germline CDR1 SGHKS, CDR2 YYEKEE (reference sequence).

Comment on this clone: Different DNA sequences within this sample yield the same CDR3. The V call is TRBV5-1, the J call TRBJ2-3; perhaps TRBD1 as D (5 bases). Trimming removed 0 bases at V and 0 bases at J, with 11 bases between. The CDR3 covers 16 residues. From germline, CDR1 is SGHRS and CDR2 YFSETQ. The CDR3 is CASSLVPRASTDTQYF. The CDR3 nucleotides are TGCGCCAGCAGCTTGGTGCCCAGGGCCAGCACAGATACGCAGTATTTT.

This clone has a count of ten or more. This chain connects TRBV4-2 to TRBJ2-3; D call uncertain. V was pared by 0 bases and J by 8 bases, with 6 bases between. In germline, CDR1 is LGHNA, CDR2 YNFKEQ. This CDR3 spans 12 amino acids. The CDR3 spells CASSQDTRTQYF. DNA of the CDR3: TGTGCCAGCAGCCAAGATACGCGTACGCAGTATTTT.

This clone occurred a few times. This chain uses TRBV30 with TRBJ2-3, with D unclear. The ends were cut back, 1 base at V and 6 bases at J, with 8 bases in the middle. CDR3 length equals 12 residues. Germline V lookup: CDR1 GTSNPN, CDR2 SVGIG (reference sequence). CDR3 coding DNA: TGTGCCTGGAGTGCCCAAAGGGATACGCAGTATTTT. This translates into CAWSAQRDTQYF.

This clone turned up a few times. The V call is TRBV29-1, the J call TRBJ1-1; D call uncertain. V was cut by 1 base and J by 3 bases, with 9 bases left in between. The CDR3 extends over 13 amino acids. Germline-derived CDR1 and CDR2 are SQVTM and ANQGSEA. The CDR3 DNA follows: TGCAGCGTTGAAGTGCAGACGGACACTGAAGCTTTCTTT. Translation: CSVEVQTDTEAFF.